Described below is a single T cell receptor (beta chain) sequence and its context. Mismatch with germline at one junction end may stem from a read error. The data belong to a study of blood T cells in healthy people across ages. This CDR3 comprises 13 residues. CDR1 is ENHRY and CDR2 is SYGVKD in the germline V gene. Primers used in a second PCR of roughly 7 to 12 cycles were a sample-barcoded 5' primer and a J-beta primer mix. Each CDR3 protein gets one entry after TCRdb re-called the 5' RACE reads with MiXCR. The table has 450,000 to 700,000 distinct CDR3 sequences, 25% to 30% seen once. Donors each provided roughly 10 milliliters of peripheral blood.

This sequence originates from a woman aged 70-85 years in good health. This sequence joins TRBV10-3 and TRBJ1-4, with D hard to call. Sequenced sample: blood. In nucleotides, the CDR3 is TGTGCCATCGGAGACGGGTATAATGAAAAGCTGTTTTTT. Protein product: CAIGDGYNEKLFF.